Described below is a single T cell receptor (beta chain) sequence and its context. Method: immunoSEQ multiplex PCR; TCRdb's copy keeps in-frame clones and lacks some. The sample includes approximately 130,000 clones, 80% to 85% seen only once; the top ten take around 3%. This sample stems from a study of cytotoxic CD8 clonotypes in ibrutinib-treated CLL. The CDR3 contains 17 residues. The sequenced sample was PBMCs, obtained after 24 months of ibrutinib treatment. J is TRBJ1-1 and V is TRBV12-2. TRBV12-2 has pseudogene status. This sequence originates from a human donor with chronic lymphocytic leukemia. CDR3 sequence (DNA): TGTGCAAGTCGCTTAGCCTCCGGTTCGGGGGGCGTCGCTGAAGCTTTCTTT. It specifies CASRLASGSGGVAEAFF.